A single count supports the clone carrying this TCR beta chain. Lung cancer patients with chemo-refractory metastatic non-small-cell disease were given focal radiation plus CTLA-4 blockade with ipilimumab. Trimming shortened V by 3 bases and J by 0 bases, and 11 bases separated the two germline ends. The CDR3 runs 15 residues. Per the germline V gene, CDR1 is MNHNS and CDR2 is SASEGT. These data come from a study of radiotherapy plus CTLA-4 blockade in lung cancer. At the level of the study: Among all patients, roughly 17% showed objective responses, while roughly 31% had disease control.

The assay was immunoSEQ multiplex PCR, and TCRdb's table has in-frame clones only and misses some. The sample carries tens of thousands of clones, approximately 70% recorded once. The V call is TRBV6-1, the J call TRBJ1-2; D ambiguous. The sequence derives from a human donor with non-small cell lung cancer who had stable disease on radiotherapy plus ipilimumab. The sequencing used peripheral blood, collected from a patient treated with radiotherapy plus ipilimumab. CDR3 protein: CASSDRQSSNYGYTF. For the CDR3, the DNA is TGTGCCAGCAGTGATCGTCAGAGCTCTAACTATGGCTACACCTTC.